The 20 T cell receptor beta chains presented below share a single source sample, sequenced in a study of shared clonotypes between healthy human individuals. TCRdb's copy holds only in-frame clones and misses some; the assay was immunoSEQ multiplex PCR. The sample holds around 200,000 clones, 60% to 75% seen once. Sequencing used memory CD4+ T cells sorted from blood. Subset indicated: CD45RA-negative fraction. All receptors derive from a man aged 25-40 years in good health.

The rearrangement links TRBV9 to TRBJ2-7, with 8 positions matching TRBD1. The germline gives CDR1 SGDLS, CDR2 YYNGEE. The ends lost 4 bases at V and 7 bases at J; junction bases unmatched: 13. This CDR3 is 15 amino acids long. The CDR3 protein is CASSKSSQGAGEQYF. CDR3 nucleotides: TGTGCCAGCAGCAAATCCTCGCAGGGGGCCGGGGAGCAGTACTTC. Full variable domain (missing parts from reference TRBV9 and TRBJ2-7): DSGVTQTPKHLITATGQRVTLRCSPRSGDLSVYWYQQSLDQGLQFLIQYYNGEERAKGNILERFSAQQFPDLHSELNLSSLELGDSALYFCASSKSSQGAGEQYFGPGTRLTVT.

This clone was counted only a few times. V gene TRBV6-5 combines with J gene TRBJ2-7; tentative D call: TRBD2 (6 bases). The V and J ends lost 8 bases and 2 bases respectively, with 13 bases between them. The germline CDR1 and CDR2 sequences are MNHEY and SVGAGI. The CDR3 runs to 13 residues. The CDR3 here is CASREPQAYEQYF. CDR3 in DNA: TGTGCCAGCCGGGAGCCACAGGCCTACGAGCAGTACTTC.

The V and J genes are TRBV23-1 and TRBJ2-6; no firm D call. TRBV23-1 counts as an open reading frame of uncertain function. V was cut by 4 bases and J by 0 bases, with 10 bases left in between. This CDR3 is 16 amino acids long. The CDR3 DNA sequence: TGCGCCAGCAGTCCCCCGGATAGCTCTGGGGCCAACGTCCTGACTTTC. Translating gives CASSPPDSSGANVLTF.

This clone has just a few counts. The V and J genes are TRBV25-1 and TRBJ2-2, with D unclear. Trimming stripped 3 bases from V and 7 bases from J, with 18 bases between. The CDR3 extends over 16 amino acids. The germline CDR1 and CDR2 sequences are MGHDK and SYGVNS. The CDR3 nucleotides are TGTGCCAGCAGTGACTTCAAACTCGGGCAGATCGGGGAGCTGTTTTTT. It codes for CASSDFKLGQIGELFF.

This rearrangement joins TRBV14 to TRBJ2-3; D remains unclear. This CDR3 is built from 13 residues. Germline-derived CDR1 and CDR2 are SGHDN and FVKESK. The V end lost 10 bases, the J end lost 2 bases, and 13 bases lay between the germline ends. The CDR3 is CATSRFDTDTQYF. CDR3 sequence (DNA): TGTGCCACAAGCAGGTTCGACACAGATACGCAGTATTTT.

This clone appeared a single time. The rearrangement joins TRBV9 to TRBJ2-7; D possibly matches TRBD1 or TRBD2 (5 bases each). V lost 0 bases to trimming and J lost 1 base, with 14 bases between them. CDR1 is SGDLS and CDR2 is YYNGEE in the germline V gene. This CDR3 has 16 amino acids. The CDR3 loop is CASSVGGSLLSYEQYF. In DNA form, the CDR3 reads TGTGCCAGCAGCGTAGGGGGGAGCCTCCTGTCCTACGAGCAGTACTTC.

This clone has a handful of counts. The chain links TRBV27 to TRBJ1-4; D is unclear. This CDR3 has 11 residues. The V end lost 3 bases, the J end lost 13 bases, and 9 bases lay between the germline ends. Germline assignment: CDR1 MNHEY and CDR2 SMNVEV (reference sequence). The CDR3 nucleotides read TGTGCCAGCAGTTTGCACGGGAGACTGTTTTTT. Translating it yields CASSLHGRLFF.

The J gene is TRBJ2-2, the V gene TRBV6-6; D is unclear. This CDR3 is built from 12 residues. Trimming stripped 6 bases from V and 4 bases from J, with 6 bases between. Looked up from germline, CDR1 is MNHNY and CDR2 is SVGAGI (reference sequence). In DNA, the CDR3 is TGTGCCAGCAGGGTAGGCACCGGGGAGCTGTTTTTT. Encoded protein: CASRVGTGELFF.

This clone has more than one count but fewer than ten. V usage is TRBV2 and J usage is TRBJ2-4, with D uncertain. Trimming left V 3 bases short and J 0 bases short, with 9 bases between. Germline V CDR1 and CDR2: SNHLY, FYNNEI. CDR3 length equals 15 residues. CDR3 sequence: CASSENELAKNIQYF. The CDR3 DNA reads TGTGCCAGCAGTGAGAATGAACTAGCCAAAAACATTCAGTACTTC.

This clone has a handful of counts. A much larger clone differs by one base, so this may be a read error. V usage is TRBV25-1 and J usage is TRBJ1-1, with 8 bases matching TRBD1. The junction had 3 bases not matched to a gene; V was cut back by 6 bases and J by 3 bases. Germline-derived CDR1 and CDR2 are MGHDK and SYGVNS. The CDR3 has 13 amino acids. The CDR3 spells CASSHRGDTEAFF. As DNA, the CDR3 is TGTGCCAGCAGCCACAGGGGGGACACTGAAGCTTTCTTT. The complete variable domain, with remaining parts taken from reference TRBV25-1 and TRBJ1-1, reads EADIYQTPRYLVIGTGKKITLECSQTMGHDKMYWYQQDPGMELHLIHYSYGVNSTEKGDLSSESTVSRIRTEHFPLTLESARPSHTSQYLCASSHRGDTEAFFGQGTRLTVV.

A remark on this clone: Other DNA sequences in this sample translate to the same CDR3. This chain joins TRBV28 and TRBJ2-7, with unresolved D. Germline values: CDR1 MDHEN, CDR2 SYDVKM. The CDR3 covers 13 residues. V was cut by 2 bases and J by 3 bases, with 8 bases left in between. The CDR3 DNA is TGTGCCAGCAGTTTAGTACAGAGCTACGAGCAGTACTTC. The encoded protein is CASSLVQSYEQYF.

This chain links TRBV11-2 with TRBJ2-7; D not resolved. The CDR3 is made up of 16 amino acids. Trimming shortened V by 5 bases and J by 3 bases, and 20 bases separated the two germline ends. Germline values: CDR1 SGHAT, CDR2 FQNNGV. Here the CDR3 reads CASSPGPAAIGYEQYF. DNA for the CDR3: TGTGCCAGCAGCCCGGGCCCCGCGGCTATAGGCTACGAGCAGTACTTC.

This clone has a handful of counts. Written as DNA, the CDR3 is TGTGCCAGCAGCGTAAGCCCTACAGGGTCTCAGACCCAGTACTTC. This codes for CASSVSPTGSQTQYF. The chain recombines TRBV9 with TRBJ2-5, with D perhaps TRBD1 (6 bases). Germline loops: CDR1 SGDLS, CDR2 YYNGEE. V dropped 1 base and J dropped 6 bases, with 16 bases sitting between them. This CDR3 is built from 15 residues.

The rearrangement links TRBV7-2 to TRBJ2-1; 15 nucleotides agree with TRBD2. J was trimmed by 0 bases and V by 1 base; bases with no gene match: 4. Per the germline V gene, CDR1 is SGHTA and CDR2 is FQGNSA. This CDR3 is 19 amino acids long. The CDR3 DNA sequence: TGTGCCAGCAGCTTAGTGGGGACTAGCGGGGGGAGCTCCTACAATGAGCAGTTCTTC. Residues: CASSLVGTSGGSSYNEQFF.

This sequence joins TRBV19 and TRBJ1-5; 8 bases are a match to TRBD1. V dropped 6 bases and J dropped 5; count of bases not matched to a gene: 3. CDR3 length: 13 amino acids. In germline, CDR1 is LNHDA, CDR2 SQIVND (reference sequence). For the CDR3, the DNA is TGTGCCAGTAGCTTGGACAGGGATCAGCCCCAGCATTTT. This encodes CASSLDRDQPQHF. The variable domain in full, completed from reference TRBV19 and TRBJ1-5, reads DGGITQSPKYLFRKEGQNVTLSCEQNLNHDAMYWYRQDPGQGLRLIYYSQIVNDFQKGDIAEGYSVSREKKESFPLTVTSAQKNPTAFYLCASSLDRDQPQHFGDGTRLSIL.

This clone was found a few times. CDR3 protein: CASSPQGLADTQYF. DNA of the CDR3: TGTGCCAGCTCACCGCAGGGATTGGCAGATACGCAGTATTTT. The chain uses TRBV18 and TRBJ2-3, with a weak D call TRBD1 (5 bases). With 3 bases removed from V and 4 bases from J, the gap between germline ends came to 11 bases. The length of the CDR3 is 14 residues. Germline V CDR1 and CDR2: KGHSH, LQKENI.

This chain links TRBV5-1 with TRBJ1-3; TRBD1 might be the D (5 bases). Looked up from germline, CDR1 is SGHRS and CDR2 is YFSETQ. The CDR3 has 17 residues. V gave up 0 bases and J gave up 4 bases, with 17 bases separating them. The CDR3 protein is CASSLANVGLGGNTIYF. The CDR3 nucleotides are TGCGCCAGCAGCTTGGCGAATGTGGGGCTTGGGGGAAACACCATATATTTT. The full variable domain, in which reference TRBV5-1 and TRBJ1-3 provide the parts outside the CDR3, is KAGVTQTPRYLIKTRGQQVTLSCSPISGHRSVSWYQQTPGQGLQFLFEYFSETQRNKGNFPGRFSGRQFSNSRSEMNVSTLELGDSALYLCASSLANVGLGGNTIYFGEGSWLTVV.

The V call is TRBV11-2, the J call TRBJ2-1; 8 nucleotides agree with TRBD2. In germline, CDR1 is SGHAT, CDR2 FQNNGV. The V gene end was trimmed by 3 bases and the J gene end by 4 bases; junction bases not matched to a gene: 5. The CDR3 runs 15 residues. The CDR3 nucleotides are TGTGCCAGCAGCTTGACTAGCGCAGGGTACAATGAGCAGTTCTTC. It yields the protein CASSLTSAGYNEQFF.

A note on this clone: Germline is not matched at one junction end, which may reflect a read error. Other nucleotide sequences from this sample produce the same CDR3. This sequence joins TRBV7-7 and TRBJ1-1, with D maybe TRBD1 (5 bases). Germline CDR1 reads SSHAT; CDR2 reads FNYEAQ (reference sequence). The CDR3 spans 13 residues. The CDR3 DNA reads TGTGCTAGCAGCCCGGGGACGAACACTGAAGCTTTCTTT. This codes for CASSPGTNTEAFF.

The CDR3 protein is CASSLDPGGLGNEQFF. CDR3 nucleotides: TGTGCCAGCAGCTTGGACCCAGGGGGCTTGGGAAATGAGCAGTTCTTC. The gene calls are TRBV5-4 and TRBJ2-1, with 8 bases that match TRBD1. Germline values: CDR1 SGHNT, CDR2 YYREEE (reference sequence). The CDR3 contains 16 residues. V lost 0 bases to trimming and J lost 7 bases; unmatched junction nucleotides: 9.